This TCR beta chain originates from a study of control samples from healthy donors and cancer patients (TCRdb year 2020). The germline V gene encodes CDR1 SGHTA and CDR2 FQGNSA. Between the V and J ends, shortened by 1 base and 6 bases respectively, the junction contains 9 bases. The CDR3 contains 13 residues, cysteine and phenylalanine counted. The only DNA kept is the CDR3, 39 bases in frame from the first base. The library was generated by the immunoSEQ multiplex PCR assay. The table was pulled from immuneACCESS by TCRdb, which kept in-frame rearrangements only. Such tables lose some clones; where checked, under half of the loss comes from unresolved V genes, and the rest has no known cause. Counted in this sample were over 150,000 clones; 85% to 95% of them appeared once. Approximately 6% of the sample is held by the ten biggest clonotypes. This clone was seen just once. Its antigen is unknown. No per-base quality is available; no much larger clone lies one base away.

Material for sequencing was blood. This clonotype was obtained from a man aged 35 to 55 in good health. Here the chain combines TRBV7-2 and TRBJ1-2; the D gene assignment is ambiguous. The DNA sequence is given as TGTGCCAGCAGCTTAGGGGTCCGCAATGGCTACACCTTC. This is translated as CASSLGVRNGYTF.